Listed below are T cell receptor beta chains from one sample, sequenced in a study of T cells of healthy individuals. TCRdb itself ran the 5' RACE reads through MiXCR, one entry per CDR3 protein. The sample contains 100,000 or so distinct CDR3 sequences, approximately 15% of which appear only once. These receptor sequences come from a human donor in good health. CDR3s include the opening cysteine and the closing phenylalanine or tryptophan. D genes are given only for firm matches. Not every row has a clone size; where given, it reads once, few, many or a size class.

D gene,J gene,V gene,clone size,CDR3 protein,CDR3 DNA
-,TRBJ1-2,TRBV28,few,CASSLSTGNYGYTF,TGTGCCAGCAGTTTAAGTACAGGGAATTATGGCTACACCTTC
-,TRBJ2-1,TRBV7-2,many,CASSLWKEPNEQFF,TGTGCCAGCAGCTTATGGAAGGAGCCTAATGAGCAGTTCTTC
TRBD1,TRBJ1-5,TRBV4-3,-,CASSHRDRGPQHF,TGCGCCAGCAGCCACCGCGACAGGGGCCCCCAGCATTTT
-,TRBJ2-1,TRBV7-3,few,CASSQWVGVQYNEQFF,TGTGCCAGCAGCCAGTGGGTGGGAGTTCAGTACAATGAGCAGTTCTTC
-,TRBJ2-5,TRBV13,many,CASSLGGTPYQETQYF,TGTGCCAGCAGCTTAGGAGGGACACCGTACCAAGAGACCCAGTACTTC
-,TRBJ2-7,TRBV2,many,CASSVGLGHEQYF,TGTGCCAGCAGTGTTGGATTAGGGCACGAGCAGTACTTC
-,TRBJ1-2,TRBV5-1,-,CASSPSAGLHGYTF,TGCGCCAGCAGCCCATCAGCAGGGCTCCATGGCTACACCTTC
-,TRBJ2-7,TRBV4-3,-,CASSQDEGESSYEQYF,TGCGCCAGCAGCCAAGATGAGGGAGAGAGCTCCTACGAGCAGTACTTC
TRBD1,TRBJ2-1,TRBV10-3,few,CASEQGADNEQFF,TGTGCCAGTGAACAGGGGGCCGACAATGAGCAGTTCTTC
TRBD1,TRBJ1-6,TRBV29-1,many,CSVEEGLRQGRDSPLHF,TGCAGCGTTGAAGAGGGGCTGCGACAGGGAAGGGATTCACCCCTCCACTTT
-,TRBJ2-7,TRBV13,-,CASSPVSRGEQYF,TGTGCCAGCAGCCCTGTGAGCAGGGGCGAGCAGTACTTC
-,TRBJ2-6,TRBV28,few,CASSHQGGANVLTF,TGTGCCAGCAGTCACCAAGGGGGGGCCAACGTCCTGACTTTC
TRBD1,TRBJ2-7,TRBV4-3,-,CASSQDSRGRYEQYF,TGCGCCAGCAGCCAAGATTCCAGGGGGCGATACGAGCAGTACTTC
TRBD1,TRBJ2-7,TRBV28,-,CASSLADRAYEQYF,TGTGCCAGCAGTTTAGCGGACAGGGCCTACGAGCAGTACTTC
-,TRBJ2-2,TRBV20-1,-,CSALYLNTGELFF,TGCAGTGCTCTCTATCTGAACACCGGGGAGCTGTTTTTT
-,TRBJ1-2,TRBV7-2,many,CASSLGGLGGSGYTF,TGTGCCAGCAGCTTAGGTGGCTTGGGGGGGTCTGGCTACACCTTC
TRBD1,TRBJ2-5,TRBV5-1,-,CASSPWTGGETQYF,TGCGCCAGCAGCCCCTGGACAGGGGGGGAGACCCAGTACTTC
TRBD1,TRBJ1-2,TRBV29-1,few,CSVDPGGLYGYTF,TGCAGCGTTGACCCAGGGGGCCTCTATGGCTACACCTTC
-,TRBJ2-7,TRBV4-3,few,CASSPDGGRTYEQYF,TGCGCCAGCAGCCCCGACGGGGGGCGAACCTACGAGCAGTACTTC
-,TRBJ1-1,TRBV27,-,CASSHSGNTEAFF,TGTGCCAGCAGTCATTCTGGGAACACTGAAGCTTTCTTT
TRBD2,TRBJ2-7,TRBV10-3,few,CATRLAGPYSYEQYF,TGTGCCACCCGACTAGCGGGACCCTACTCCTACGAGCAGTACTTC
-,TRBJ1-3,TRBV18,many,CASSPGLNSGNTIYF,TGTGCCAGCTCACCAGGCCTGAACTCTGGAAACACCATATATTTT
-,TRBJ2-5,TRBV28,many,CASSLGTLQETQYF,TGTGCCAGCAGTTTGGGCACTTTACAAGAGACCCAGTACTTC
TRBD2,TRBJ2-7,TRBV14,-,CASSQGGSGYEQYF,TGTGCCAGCAGCCAGGGGGGGTCCGGCTACGAGCAGTACTTC
-,TRBJ2-4,TRBV10-2,-,CASSVAEAPLAKNIQYF,TGCGCCAGCAGTGTAGCGGAAGCACCACTAGCCAAAAACATTCAGTACTTC
-,TRBJ2-5,TRBV12-3/TRBV12-4,many,CASSFHGGLGETQYF,TGTGCCAGCAGTTTCCATGGGGGGTTGGGTGAGACCCAGTACTTC
-,TRBJ2-3,TRBV6-1,many,CASSEWGLASITDTQYF,TGTGCCAGCAGTGAATGGGGGCTAGCGTCCATCACAGATACGCAGTATTTT
TRBD1,TRBJ1-5,TRBV20-1,once,CSAREDRGGNQPQHF,TGCAGTGCTAGAGAGGACAGGGGAGGCAATCAGCCCCAGCATTTT
-,TRBJ2-3,TRBV7-6,few,CASSLSLATDTQYF,TGTGCCAGCAGCTTAAGCCTAGCCACAGATACGCAGTATTTT
-,TRBJ2-3,TRBV12-3/TRBV12-4,-,CASSRTETQYF,TGTGCCAGCAGTCGGACAGAAACGCAGTATTTT
-,TRBJ2-7,TRBV6-2/TRBV6-3,many,CASSYYGAYEQYF,TGTGCCAGCAGTTACTACGGGGCCTACGAGCAGTACTTC
-,TRBJ2-5,TRBV4-1,-,CASSHDAQETQYF,TGCGCCAGCAGCCATGATGCCCAAGAGACCCAGTACTTC
TRBD1,TRBJ2-7,TRBV6-1,few,CASTPGQGPYEQYF,TGTGCCAGCACTCCAGGACAGGGCCCTTACGAGCAGTACTTC
-,TRBJ1-2,TRBV19,-,CASSEGFNYGYTF,TGTGCCAGTAGTGAAGGTTTTAACTATGGCTACACCTTC
-,TRBJ2-1,TRBV7-9,many,CASSLGAGLHYNEQFF,TGTGCCAGCAGCTTAGGTGCGGGTCTTCACTACAATGAGCAGTTCTTC
-,TRBJ2-7,TRBV28,-,CASSLMGRPTRSYEQYF,TGTGCCAGCAGTTTAATGGGACGACCAACTCGGTCCTACGAGCAGTACTTC
TRBD1,TRBJ1-5,TRBV2,few,CASSENPGGFQPQHF,TGTGCCAGCAGTGAAAATCCAGGGGGCTTTCAGCCCCAGCATTTT
-,TRBJ1-2,TRBV28,many,CASRPGGSGYGYTF,TGTGCCAGCAGACCCGGGGGGTCAGGCTATGGCTACACCTTC
-,TRBJ2-7,TRBV3-1,-,CASSQYRVSEQYF,TGTGCCAGCAGCCAATACAGGGTTTCCGAGCAGTACTTC
-,TRBJ1-6,TRBV2,-,CASSDARRDSPLHF,TGTGCCAGCAGTGACGCCCGGCGGGACTCACCCCTCCACTTT
-,TRBJ1-5,TRBV28,few,CASSFGQDQPQHF,TGTGCCAGCAGTTTTGGTCAAGATCAGCCCCAGCATTTT
-,TRBJ1-5,TRBV27,few,CASSLDWGNQPQHF,TGTGCCAGCAGCCTAGACTGGGGCAATCAGCCCCAGCATTTT
-,TRBJ2-3,TRBV20-1,-,CSAREGEYTQYF,TGCAGTGCTAGAGAAGGAGAGTACACGCAGTATTTT
-,TRBJ2-1,TRBV27,-,CASSFRPGDEQFF,TGTGCCAGCAGTTTCCGACCCGGGGATGAGCAGTTCTTC
TRBD1,TRBJ2-1,TRBV29-1,-,CSVDRGDEQFF,TGCAGCGTGGACAGGGGAGATGAGCAGTTCTTC
-,TRBJ2-2,TRBV4-1,-,CASSQRAGITGELFF,TGCGCCAGCAGCCAAAGGGCGGGCATCACCGGGGAGCTGTTTTTT
-,TRBJ2-7,TRBV7-2,many,CASSWDGTYEQYF,TGTGCCAGCAGCTGGGACGGGACCTACGAGCAGTACTTC
TRBD1,TRBJ1-4,TRBV5-1,few,CASSFRQGDEKLFF,TGCGCCAGCAGCTTCCGACAGGGGGATGAAAAACTGTTTTTT
-,TRBJ2-7,TRBV6-2/TRBV6-3,many,CASSYFGTHEQYF,TGTGCCAGCAGTTATTTCGGGACGCACGAGCAGTACTTC
TRBD1,TRBJ2-5,TRBV28,-,CASNTGDQETQYF,TGTGCCAGCAACACAGGGGACCAAGAGACCCAGTACTTC
TRBD2,TRBJ2-3,TRBV28,-,CASSSITSGPDTQYF,TGTGCCAGCAGTTCCATTACTAGCGGCCCAGATACGCAGTATTTT
-,TRBJ2-3,TRBV19,few,CASSNRGGGLGTDTQYF,TGTGCCAGTAGTAATCGGGGCGGGGGCCTCGGGACAGATACGCAGTATTTT
TRBD2,TRBJ2-1,TRBV7-2,-,CASSFSGVYNEQFF,TGTGCCAGCAGCTTTAGCGGGGTATACAATGAGCAGTTCTTC